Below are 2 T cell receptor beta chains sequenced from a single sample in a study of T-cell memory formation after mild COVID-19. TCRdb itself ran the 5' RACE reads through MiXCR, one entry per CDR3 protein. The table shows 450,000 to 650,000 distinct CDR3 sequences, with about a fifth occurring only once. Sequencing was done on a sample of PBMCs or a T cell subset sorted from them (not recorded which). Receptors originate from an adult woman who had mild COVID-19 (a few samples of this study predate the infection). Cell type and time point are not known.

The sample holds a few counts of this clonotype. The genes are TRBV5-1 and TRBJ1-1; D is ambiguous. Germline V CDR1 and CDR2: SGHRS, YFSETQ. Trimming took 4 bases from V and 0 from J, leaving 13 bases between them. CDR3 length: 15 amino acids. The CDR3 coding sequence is TGCGCCAGCAGCCGGACCCGTATATTGAACACTGAAGCTTTCTTT. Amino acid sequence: CASSRTRILNTEAFF.

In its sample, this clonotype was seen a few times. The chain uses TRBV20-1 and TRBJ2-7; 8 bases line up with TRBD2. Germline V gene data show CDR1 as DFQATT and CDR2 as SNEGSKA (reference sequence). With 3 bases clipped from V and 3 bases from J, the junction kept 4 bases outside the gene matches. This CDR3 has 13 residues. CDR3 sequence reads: CSARGTSNYEQYF. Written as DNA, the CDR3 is TGCAGTGCTAGGGGGACTAGTAACTACGAGCAGTACTTC.